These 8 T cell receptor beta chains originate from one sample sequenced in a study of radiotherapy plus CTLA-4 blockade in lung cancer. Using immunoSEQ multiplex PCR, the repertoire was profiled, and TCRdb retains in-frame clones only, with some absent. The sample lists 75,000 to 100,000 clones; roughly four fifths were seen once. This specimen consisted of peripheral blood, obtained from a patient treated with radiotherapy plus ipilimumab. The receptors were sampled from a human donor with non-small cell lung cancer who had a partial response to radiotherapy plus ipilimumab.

CDR3 in DNA: TGTGCCAGCAGTCGACAGGGGCGGGGCTATGGCTACACCTTC. It codes for CASSRQGRGYGYTF. V gene TRBV28 combines with J gene TRBJ1-2; 8 bases fit TRBD1. This CDR3 contains 14 residues. Germline trimming cut 5 bases from V and 4 bases from J; bases unmatched to any gene: 6. Germline V gives CDR1 MDHEN, CDR2 SYDVKM.

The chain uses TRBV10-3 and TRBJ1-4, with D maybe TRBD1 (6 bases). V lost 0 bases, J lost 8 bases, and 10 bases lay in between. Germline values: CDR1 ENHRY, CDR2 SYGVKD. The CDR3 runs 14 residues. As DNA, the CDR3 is TGTGCCATCAGTGAGTCCGACAGGCGGGAAAAACTGTTTTTT. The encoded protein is CAISESDRREKLFF.

CDR3 amino acids: CASSLLAVQETQYF. In nucleotides, the CDR3 is TGTGCCAGCTCGCTTCTAGCGGTGCAAGAGACCCAGTACTTC. V gene TRBV18 combines with J gene TRBJ2-5; 7 nucleotides match TRBD2. V lost 6 bases, J lost 2 bases, and 6 bases stayed unmatched. The CDR3 covers 14 residues. From germline, CDR1 is KGHSH and CDR2 LQKENI.

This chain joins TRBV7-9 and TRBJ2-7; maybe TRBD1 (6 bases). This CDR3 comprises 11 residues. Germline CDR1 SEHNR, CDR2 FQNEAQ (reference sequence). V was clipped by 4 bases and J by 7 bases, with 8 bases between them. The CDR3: CASSSGQEQYF. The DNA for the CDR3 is TGTGCCAGCAGCTCCGGACAGGAGCAGTACTTC.

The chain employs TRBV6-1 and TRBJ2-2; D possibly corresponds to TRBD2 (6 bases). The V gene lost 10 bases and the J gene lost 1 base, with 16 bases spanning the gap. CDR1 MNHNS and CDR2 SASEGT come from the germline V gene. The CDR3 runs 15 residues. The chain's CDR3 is CATEEPEGNTGELFF. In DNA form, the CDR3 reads TGTGCCACCGAGGAACCGGAGGGGAACACCGGGGAGCTGTTTTTT.

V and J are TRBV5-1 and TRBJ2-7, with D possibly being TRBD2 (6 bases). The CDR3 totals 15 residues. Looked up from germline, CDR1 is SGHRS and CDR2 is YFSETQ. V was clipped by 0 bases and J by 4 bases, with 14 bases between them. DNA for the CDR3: TGCGCCAGCAGCTTGGAACCTACAGCGGGTTACGAGCAGTACTTC. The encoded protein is CASSLEPTAGYEQYF.

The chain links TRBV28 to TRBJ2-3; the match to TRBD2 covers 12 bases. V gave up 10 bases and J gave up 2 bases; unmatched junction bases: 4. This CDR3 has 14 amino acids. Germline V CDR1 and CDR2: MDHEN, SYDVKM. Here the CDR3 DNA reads TGTGCCATCACTAGCGGGAGGTTCACAGATACGCAGTATTTT. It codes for CAITSGRFTDTQYF.

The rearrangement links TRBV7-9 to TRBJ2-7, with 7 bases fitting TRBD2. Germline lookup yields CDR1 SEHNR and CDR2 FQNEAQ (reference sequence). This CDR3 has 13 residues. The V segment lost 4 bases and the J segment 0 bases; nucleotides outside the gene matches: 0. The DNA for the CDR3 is TGTGCCAGCAGCTGGACTAGCTCCTACGAGCAGTACTTC. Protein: CASSWTSSYEQYF.